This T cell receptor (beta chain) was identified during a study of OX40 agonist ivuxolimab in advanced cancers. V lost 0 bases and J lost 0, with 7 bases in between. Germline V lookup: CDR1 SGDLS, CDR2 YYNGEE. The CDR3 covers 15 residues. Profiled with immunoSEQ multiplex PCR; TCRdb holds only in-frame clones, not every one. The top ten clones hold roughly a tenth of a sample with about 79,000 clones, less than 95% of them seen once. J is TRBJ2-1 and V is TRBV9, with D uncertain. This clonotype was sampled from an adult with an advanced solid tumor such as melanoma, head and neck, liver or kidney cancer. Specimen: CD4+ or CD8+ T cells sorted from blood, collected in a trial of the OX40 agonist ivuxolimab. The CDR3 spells CASSVGVSSYNEQFF. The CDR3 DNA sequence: TGTGCCAGCAGCGTAGGGGTGAGCTCCTACAATGAGCAGTTCTTC. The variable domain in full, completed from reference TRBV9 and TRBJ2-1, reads DSGVTQTPKHLITATGQRVTLRCSPRSGDLSVYWYQQSLDQGLQFLIQYYNGEERAKGNILERFSAQQFPDLHSELNLSSLELGDSALYFCASSVGVSSYNEQFFGPGTRLTVL.